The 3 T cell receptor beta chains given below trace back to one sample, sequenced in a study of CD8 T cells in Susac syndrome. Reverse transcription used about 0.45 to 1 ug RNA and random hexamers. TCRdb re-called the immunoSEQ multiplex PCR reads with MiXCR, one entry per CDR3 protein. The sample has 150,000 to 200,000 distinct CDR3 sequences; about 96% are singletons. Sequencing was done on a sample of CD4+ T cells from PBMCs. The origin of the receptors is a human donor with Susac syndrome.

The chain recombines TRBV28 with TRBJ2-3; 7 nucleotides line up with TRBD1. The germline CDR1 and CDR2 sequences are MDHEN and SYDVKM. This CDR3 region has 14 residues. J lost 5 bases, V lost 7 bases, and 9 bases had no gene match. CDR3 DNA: TGTGCCAGCACCCCCCAGGGGGTTGGAGATACGCAGTATTTT. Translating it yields CASTPQGVGDTQYF.

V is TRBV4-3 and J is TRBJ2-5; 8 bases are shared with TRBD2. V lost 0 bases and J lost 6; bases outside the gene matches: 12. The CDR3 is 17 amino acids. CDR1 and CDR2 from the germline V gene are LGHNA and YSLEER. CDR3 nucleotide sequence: TGCGCCAGCAGCCAAGAAATGGGCGGGGGGCCGGTGCAGACCCAGTACTTC. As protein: CASSQEMGGGPVQTQYF.

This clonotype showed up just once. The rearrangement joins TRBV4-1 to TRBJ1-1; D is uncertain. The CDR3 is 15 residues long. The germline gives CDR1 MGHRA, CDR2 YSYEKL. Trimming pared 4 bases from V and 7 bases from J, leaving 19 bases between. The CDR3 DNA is TGCGCCAGCAGCCCCGGGTGGAGCCCAGCCTTTGAAGCTTTCTTT. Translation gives CASSPGWSPAFEAFF.